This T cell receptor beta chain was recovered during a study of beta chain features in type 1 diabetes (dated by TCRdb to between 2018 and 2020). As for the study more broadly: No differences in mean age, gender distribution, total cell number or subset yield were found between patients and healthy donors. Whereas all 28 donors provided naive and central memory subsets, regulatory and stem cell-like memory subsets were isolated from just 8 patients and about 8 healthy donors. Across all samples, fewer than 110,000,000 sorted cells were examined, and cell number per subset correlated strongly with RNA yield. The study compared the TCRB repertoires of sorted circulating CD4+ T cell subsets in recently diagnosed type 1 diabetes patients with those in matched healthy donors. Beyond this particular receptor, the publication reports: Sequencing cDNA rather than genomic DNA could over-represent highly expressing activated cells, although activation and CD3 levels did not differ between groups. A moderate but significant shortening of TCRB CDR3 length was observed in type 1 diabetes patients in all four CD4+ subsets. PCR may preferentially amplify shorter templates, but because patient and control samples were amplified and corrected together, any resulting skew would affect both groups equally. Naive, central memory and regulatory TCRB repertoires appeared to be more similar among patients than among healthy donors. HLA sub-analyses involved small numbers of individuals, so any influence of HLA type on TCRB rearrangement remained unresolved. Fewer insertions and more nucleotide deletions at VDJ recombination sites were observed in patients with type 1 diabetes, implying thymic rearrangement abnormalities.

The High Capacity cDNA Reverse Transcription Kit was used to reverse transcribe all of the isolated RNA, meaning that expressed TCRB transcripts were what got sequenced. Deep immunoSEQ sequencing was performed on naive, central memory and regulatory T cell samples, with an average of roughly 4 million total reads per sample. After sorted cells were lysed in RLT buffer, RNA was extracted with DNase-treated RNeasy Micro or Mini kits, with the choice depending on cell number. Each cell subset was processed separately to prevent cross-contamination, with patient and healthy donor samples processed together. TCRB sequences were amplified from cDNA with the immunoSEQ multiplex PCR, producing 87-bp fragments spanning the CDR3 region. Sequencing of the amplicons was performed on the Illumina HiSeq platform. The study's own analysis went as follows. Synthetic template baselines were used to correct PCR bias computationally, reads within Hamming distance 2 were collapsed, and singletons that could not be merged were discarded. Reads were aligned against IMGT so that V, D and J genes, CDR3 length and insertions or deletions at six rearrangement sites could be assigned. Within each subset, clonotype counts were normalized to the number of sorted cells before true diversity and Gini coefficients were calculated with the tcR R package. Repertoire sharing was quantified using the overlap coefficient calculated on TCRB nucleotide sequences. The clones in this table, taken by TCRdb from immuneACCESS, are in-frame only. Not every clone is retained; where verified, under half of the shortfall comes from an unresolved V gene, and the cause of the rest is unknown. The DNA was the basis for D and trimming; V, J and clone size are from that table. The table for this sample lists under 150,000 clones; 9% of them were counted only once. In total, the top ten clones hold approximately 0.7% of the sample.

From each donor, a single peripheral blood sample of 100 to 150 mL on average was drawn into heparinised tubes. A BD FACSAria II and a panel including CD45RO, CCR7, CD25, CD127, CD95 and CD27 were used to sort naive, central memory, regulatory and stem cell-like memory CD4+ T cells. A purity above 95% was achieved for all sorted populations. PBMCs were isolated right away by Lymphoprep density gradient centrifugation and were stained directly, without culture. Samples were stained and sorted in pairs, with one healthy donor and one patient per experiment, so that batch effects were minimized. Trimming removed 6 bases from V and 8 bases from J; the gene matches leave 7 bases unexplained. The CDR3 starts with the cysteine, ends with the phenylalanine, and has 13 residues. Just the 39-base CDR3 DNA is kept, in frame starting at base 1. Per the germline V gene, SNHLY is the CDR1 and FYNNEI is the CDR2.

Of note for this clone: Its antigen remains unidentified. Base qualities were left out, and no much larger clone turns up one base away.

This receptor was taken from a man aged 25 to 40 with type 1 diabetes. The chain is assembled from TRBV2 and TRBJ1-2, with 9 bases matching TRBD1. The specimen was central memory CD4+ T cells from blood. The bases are TGTGCCAGCAGAGGGACAGGGAGCGGGGGCTACACCTTC. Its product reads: CASRGTGSGGYTF.